This T cell receptor (beta chain) derives from a study of T cell repertoires in cytomegalovirus infection. Study at large: Indications of both CMV infection and matching HLA type were provided by public TCR beta signatures.

The germline V gene encodes CDR1 MNHNS and CDR2 SASEGT. V gave up 3 bases and J gave up 13 bases, with 19 bases separating them. The CDR3 loop spans 14 amino acids. Using its own MiXCR run on the reads, TCRdb lists one record per CDR3 protein. The sample records around 330,000 distinct CDR3 sequences, 15% to 20% being singletons. The material sequenced was PBMCs. V is TRBV6-1 and J is TRBJ2-1; D gene unclear. The TCR sequence derives from a human donor in good health (CMV status not recorded). Some clones in this sample may be carry-over from other donors' samples. The CDR3 DNA follows: TGTGCCAGCAGTGATCCTACCGGGCCAATCTTTCAGTTCTTC. Residues: CASSDPTGPIFQFF.